Presented here are 4 T cell receptor beta chains from one specimen sequenced in a study of T cell responses to AZD1222 COVID-19 vaccine. Repertoires were generated with immunoSEQ multiplex PCR, while TCRdb's copy carries only in-frame clones and drops some. Of approximately 100,000 clones in the sample, over 75% are singletons; the top ten hold less than 5.5%. The material sequenced was peripheral blood, taken 28 days after the second AZD1222 dose. The receptors here all came from an adult who received the AZD1222 COVID-19 vaccine.

V and J are TRBV24-1 and TRBJ2-1; no reliable D call. Germline V gene lookup returns CDR1 KGHDR and CDR2 SFDVKD. The CDR3 covers 14 residues. Trimming removed 0 bases at V and 14 bases at J, with 16 bases between. Here the CDR3 DNA reads TGTGCCACCAGTGATTTGTCGGCCCCCCGGTTGGAGTTCTTC. Amino acids: CATSDLSAPRLEFF.

V usage is TRBV28 and J usage is TRBJ1-5, with TRBD1 as a possible D gene (5 bases). From germline, CDR1 is MDHEN and CDR2 SYDVKM. Trimming stripped 2 bases from V and 2 bases from J, with 10 bases between. This CDR3 has 15 amino acids. This CDR3 is CASSLGGVGNQPQHF. CDR3 nucleotides: TGTGCCAGCAGTTTAGGGGGTGTGGGCAATCAGCCCCAGCATTTT.

The chain carries TRBV5-6 and TRBJ2-3; D might be TRBD2 (5 bases). The length of the CDR3 is 17 residues. The V gene lost 4 bases and the J gene lost 1 base, with 19 bases spanning the gap. From germline, CDR1 is SGHDT and CDR2 YYEEEE. CDR3: CASSTGFGGVRTDTQYF. Here the CDR3 DNA reads TGTGCCAGCAGCACGGGCTTTGGAGGAGTTCGCACAGATACGCAGTATTTT. The whole variable domain, filled in from reference TRBV5-6 and TRBJ2-3, reads DAGVTQSPTHLIKTRGQQVTLRCSPKSGHDTVSWYQQALGQGPQFIFQYYEEEERQRGNFPDRFSGHQFPNYSSELNVNALLLGDSALYLCASSTGFGGVRTDTQYFGPGTRLTVL.

This sequence joins TRBV6-5 and TRBJ1-1; 7 bases line up with TRBD1. This CDR3 spans 16 amino acids. The germline gives CDR1 MNHEY, CDR2 SVGAGI. The ends lost 4 bases at V and 5 bases at J; junction bases unmatched: 13. The CDR3 region is CASSFKSTGRGTEAFF. CDR3 coding DNA: TGTGCCAGCAGTTTTAAGTCGACAGGGAGGGGAACTGAAGCTTTCTTT.